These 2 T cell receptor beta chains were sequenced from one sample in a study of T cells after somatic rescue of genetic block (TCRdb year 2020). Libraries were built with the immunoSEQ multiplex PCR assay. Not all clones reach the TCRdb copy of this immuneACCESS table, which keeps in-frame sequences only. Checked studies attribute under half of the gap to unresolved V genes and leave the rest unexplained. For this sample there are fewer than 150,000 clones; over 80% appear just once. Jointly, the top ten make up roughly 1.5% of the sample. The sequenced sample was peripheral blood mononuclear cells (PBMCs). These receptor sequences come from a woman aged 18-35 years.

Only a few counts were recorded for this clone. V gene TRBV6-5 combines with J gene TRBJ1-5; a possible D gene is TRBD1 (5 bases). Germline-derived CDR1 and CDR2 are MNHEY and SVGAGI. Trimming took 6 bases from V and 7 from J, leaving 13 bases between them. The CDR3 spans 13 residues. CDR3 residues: CASSREGRQPQHF. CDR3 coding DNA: TGTGCCAGCAGCAGGGAGGGCCGGCAGCCCCAGCATTTT.

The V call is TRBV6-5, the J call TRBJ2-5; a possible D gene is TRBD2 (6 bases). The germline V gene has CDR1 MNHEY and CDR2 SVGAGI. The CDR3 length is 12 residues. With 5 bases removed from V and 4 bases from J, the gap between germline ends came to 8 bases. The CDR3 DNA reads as TGTGCCAGCAGTGGGGGAGGAGAGACCCAGTACTTC. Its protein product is CASSGGGETQYF.